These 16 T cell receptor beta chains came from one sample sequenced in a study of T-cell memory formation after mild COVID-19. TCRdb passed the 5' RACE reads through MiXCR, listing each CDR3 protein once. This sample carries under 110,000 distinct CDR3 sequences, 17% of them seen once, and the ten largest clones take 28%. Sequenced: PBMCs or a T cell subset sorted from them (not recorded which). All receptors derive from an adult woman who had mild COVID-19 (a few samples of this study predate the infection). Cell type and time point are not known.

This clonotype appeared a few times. The CDR3 loop reads CASSLGGSGQPQHF. The CDR3 region has the DNA TGTGCCAGCAGCTTAGGGGGCAGCGGACAGCCCCAGCATTTT. The chain combines TRBV7-6 with TRBJ1-5; maybe TRBD1 (5 bases). CDR1 SGHVS and CDR2 FNYEAQ come from the germline V gene. The CDR3 has 14 residues. V was trimmed by 1 base and J by 7 bases, leaving 11 bases between them.

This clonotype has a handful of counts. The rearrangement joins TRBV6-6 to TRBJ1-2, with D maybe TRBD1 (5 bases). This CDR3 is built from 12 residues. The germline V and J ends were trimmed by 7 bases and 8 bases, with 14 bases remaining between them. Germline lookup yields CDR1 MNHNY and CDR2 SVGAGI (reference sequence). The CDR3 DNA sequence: TGTGCCAGCACCCAGGGTTTTGAGGGCTACACCTTC. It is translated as CASTQGFEGYTF.

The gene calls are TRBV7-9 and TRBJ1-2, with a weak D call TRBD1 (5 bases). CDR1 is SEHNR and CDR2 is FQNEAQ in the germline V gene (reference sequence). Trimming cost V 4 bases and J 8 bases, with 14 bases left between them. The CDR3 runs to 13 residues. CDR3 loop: CASSSDVQGGYTF. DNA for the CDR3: TGTGCCAGCAGCTCAGACGTCCAGGGAGGCTACACCTTC.

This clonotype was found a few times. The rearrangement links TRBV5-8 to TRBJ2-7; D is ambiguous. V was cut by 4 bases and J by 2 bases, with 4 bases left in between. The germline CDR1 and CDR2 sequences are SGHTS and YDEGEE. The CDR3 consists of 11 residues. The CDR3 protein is CASSTTYEQYF. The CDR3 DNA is TGTGCCAGCAGCACAACCTACGAGCAGTACTTC.

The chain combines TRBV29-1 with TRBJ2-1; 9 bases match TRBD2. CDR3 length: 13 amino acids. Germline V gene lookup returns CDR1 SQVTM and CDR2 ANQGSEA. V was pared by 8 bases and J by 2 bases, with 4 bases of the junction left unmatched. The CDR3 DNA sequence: TGCAGCCTGGGACTAGCCGCCTACAATGAGCAGTTCTTC. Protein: CSLGLAAYNEQFF.

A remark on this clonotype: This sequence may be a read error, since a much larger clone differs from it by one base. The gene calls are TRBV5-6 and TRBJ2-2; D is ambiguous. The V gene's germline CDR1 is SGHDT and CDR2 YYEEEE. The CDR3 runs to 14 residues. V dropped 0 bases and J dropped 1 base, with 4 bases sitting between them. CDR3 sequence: CASSLGENTGELFF. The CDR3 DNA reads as TGTGCCAGCAGCTTGGGAGAGAACACCGGGGAGCTGTTTTTT.

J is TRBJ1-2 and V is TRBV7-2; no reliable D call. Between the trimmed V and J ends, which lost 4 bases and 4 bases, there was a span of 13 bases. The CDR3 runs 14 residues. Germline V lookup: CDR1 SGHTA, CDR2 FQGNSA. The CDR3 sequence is CASSSEPSPYGYTF. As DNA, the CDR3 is TGTGCCAGCAGCTCGGAGCCCTCCCCCTATGGCTACACCTTC.

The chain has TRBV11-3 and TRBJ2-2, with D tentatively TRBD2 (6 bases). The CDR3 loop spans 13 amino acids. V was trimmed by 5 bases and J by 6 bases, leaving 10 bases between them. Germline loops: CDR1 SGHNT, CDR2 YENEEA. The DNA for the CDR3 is TGTGCCAGCAGCGGCGGACTATCCGGGGAGCTGTTTTTT. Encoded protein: CASSGGLSGELFF.

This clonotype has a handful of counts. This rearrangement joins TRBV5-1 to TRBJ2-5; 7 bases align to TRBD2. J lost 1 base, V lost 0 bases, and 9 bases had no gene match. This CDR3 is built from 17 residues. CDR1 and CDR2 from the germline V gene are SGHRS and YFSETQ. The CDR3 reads CASSLEGTTVGQETQYF. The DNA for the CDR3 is TGCGCCAGCAGCTTGGAGGGGACTACAGTCGGCCAAGAGACCCAGTACTTC.

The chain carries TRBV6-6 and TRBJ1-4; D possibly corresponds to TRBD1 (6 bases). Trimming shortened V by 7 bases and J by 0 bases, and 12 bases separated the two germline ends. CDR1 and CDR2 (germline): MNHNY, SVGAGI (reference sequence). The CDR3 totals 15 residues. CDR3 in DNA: TGTGCCAGCACTGATGCAGGGGCAACTAATGAAAAACTGTTTTTT. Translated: CASTDAGATNEKLFF.

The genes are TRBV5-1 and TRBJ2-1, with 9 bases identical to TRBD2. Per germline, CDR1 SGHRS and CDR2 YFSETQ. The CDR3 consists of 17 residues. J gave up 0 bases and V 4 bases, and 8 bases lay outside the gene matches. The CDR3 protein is CASSPRLAASSYNEQFF. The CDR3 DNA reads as TGCGCCAGCAGCCCTAGACTAGCGGCTAGCTCCTACAATGAGCAGTTCTTC.

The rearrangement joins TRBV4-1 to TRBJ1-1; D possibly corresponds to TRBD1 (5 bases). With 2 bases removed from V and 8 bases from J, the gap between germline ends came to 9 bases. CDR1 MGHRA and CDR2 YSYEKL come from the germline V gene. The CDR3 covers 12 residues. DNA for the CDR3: TGCGCCAGCAGCCAAATGGGGCTGGAAGCTTTCTTT. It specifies CASSQMGLEAFF.

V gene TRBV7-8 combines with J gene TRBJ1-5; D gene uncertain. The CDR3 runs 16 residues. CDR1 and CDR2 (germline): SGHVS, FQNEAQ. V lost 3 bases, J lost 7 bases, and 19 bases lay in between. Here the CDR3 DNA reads TGTGCCAGCAGCTTGTGGGCAAGACCCCCCGGGCAGCCCCAGCATTTT. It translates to CASSLWARPPGQPQHF.

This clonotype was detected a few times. The CDR3 region is CASSRWGTYNEQFF. The DNA of the CDR3 is TGTGCCAGCAGTAGATGGGGGACCTACAATGAGCAGTTCTTC. The chain joins TRBV2 to TRBJ2-1; either TRBD1 or TRBD2 may fit D (5 bases each). Germline CDR1 and CDR2: SNHLY and FYNNEI. The CDR3 runs 14 residues. V shed 5 bases and J shed 2 bases, with 10 bases lying between them.

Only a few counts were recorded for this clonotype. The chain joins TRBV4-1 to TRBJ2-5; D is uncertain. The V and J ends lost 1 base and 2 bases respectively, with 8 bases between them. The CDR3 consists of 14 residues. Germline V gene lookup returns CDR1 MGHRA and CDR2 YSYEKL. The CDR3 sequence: CASSQVGSQETQYF. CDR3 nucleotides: TGCGCCAGCAGCCAAGTTGGAAGTCAAGAGACCCAGTACTTC.

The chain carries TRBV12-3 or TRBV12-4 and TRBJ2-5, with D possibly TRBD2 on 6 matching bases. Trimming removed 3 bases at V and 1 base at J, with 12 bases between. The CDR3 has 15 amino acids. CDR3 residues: CASSFGGVIQETQYF. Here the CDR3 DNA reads TGTGCCAGCAGTTTCGGCGGGGTCATCCAAGAGACCCAGTACTTC.